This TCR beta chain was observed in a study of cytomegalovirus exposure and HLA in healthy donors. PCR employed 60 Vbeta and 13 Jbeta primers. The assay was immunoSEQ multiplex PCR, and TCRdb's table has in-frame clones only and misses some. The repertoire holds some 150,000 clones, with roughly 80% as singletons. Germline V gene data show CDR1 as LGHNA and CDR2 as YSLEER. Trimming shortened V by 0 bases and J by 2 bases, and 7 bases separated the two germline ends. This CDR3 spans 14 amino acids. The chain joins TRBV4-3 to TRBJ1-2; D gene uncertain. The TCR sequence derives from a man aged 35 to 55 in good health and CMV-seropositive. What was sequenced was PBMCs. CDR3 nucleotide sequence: TGCGCCAGCAGCCAAGAGGCGGAGAACTATGGCTACACCTTC. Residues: CASSQEAENYGYTF.